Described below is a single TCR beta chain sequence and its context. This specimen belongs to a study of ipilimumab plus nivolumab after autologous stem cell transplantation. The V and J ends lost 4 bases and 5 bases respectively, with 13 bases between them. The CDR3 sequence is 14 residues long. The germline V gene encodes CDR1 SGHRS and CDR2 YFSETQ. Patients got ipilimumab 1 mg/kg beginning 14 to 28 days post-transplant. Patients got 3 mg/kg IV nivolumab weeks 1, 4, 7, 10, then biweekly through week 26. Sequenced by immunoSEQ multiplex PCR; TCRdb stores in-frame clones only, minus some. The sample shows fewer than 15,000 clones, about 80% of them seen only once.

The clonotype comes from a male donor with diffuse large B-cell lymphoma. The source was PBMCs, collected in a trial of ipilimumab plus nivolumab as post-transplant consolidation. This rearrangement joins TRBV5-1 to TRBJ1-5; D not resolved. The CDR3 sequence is CASSPGLGHQPQHF. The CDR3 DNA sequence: TGCGCCAGCAGCCCGGGCCTCGGGCATCAGCCCCAGCATTTT.